Listed here are 9 T cell receptor beta chains from one sample, sequenced in a study of regulatory T cells in long-lasting Graves disease. The time point here: newly diagnosed GD, antithyroid drugs for less than 3 months. The authors made the TCR library using RNA they extracted from PBMCs. Both iRepertoire HTBI primers and Arm-PCR of CDR3 regions were used to build the TCR beta libraries. TCRdb recomputed calls from the multiplex PCR reads with MiXCR, one row per CDR3 protein. The profile covers about 560,000 distinct CDR3 sequences, with 15% to 20% appearing a single time and 9.5% to 15% taken by the ten largest. This same sample was also taken into another study, of T cells in Graves' hyperthyroidism and ophthalmopathy.

This material consisted of peripheral blood mononuclear cells (PBMCs), taken at new diagnosis, from a patient treated with antithyroid drugs. The receptors stem from a man younger than 30 with Graves disease.

The J gene is TRBJ1-2, the V gene TRBV28; D uncertain. Deletions cut 6 bases from V and 8 bases from J, with 19 bases between. This CDR3 spans 14 amino acids. In germline, CDR1 is MDHEN, CDR2 SYDVKM. The CDR3 region is CASRGRARQTGYTF. Here the CDR3 DNA reads TGTGCCAGCAGGGGGAGGGCCCGGCAGACCGGCTACACCTTC.

V is TRBV11-2 and J is TRBJ2-3; D possibly corresponds to TRBD2 (6 bases). The V end was cut by 5 bases, the J end by 2 bases, with 11 bases between. The CDR3 spans 14 residues. Germline assignment: CDR1 SGHAT and CDR2 FQNNGV. CDR3: CASSPGRSTDTQYF. The CDR3 coding sequence is TGTGCCAGCAGCCCCGGGAGATCCACAGATACGCAGTATTTT.

This clonotype was observed many times. The junction departs from germline at one end; a sequencing error may be responsible. The chain carries TRBV20-1 and TRBJ1-1; D may be TRBD1 (5 bases). Germline CDR1 reads DFQATT; CDR2 reads SNEGSKA (reference sequence). The CDR3 is made up of 14 amino acids. CDR3 bases: TGCAGTGCTAGTCGCGACAGTGGGAACACCGAAGCTTTCTTT. Protein product: CSASRDSGNTEAFF.

The sample holds many counts of this clonotype. The rearrangement links TRBV7-9 to TRBJ2-7, with D uncertain. The CDR3 runs 13 residues. Germline CDR1 reads SEHNR; CDR2 reads FQNEAQ (reference sequence). V dropped 5 bases and J dropped 7 bases, with 15 bases sitting between them. For the CDR3, the DNA is TGTGCCAGCAGCGCCACCCTTGGCGGTGAGCAGTACTTC. Its translation is CASSATLGGEQYF.

This clonotype was counted at least ten times. The chain carries TRBV7-9 and TRBJ2-1; D is unresolved. This CDR3 is 12 amino acids long. Germline V lookup: CDR1 SEHNR, CDR2 FQNEAQ (reference sequence). V was shortened by 7 bases and J by 9 bases, with 13 bases between the two germline ends. This chain's CDR3 is CASTTMVAEQFF. The CDR3 region has the DNA TGTGCCAGCACCACGATGGTGGCTGAGCAGTTCTTC.

The CDR3 here is CASSLHPQGNKETQYF. DNA for the CDR3: TGTGCCAGCAGCCTTCATCCACAGGGGAACAAAGAGACCCAGTACTTC. The chain links TRBV27 to TRBJ2-5; TRBD1 aligns across 7 bases. V shed 6 bases and J 3 bases; nucleotides not matched to a gene: 13. CDR1 is MNHEY and CDR2 is SMNVEV in the germline V gene (reference sequence). CDR3 size: 16 residues.

The chain joins TRBV5-4 to TRBJ2-7; possible D gene TRBD1, 6 bases. The CDR3 spans 14 residues. Germline V lookup: CDR1 SGHNT, CDR2 YYREEE (reference sequence). The V end was cut by 4 bases, the J end by 5 bases, with 16 bases between. The CDR3 here is CASSGRTVPHEQYF. Written as DNA, the CDR3 is TGTGCCAGCAGCGGGCGGACAGTTCCTCACGAGCAGTACTTC.

In its sample, this clonotype was seen many times. The genes are TRBV7-9 and TRBJ2-1, with D uncertain. The CDR3 runs to 13 residues. Per germline, CDR1 SEHNR and CDR2 FQNEAQ (reference sequence). V was pared by 5 bases and J by 6 bases, with 11 bases between. In DNA, the CDR3 is TGTGCCAGCAGCCCGATTATTGGCAATGAGCAGTTCTTC. It encodes CASSPIIGNEQFF.

This clonotype was seen only a few times. This sequence joins TRBV2 and TRBJ1-2; TRBD1 is a possible D gene (6 bases). This CDR3 region has 14 residues. Germline values: CDR1 SNHLY, CDR2 FYNNEI. The V end was cut by 0 bases, the J end by 5 bases, with 10 bases between. This chain's CDR3 is CASSEASDRYGYTF. In DNA form, the CDR3 reads TGTGCCAGCAGTGAAGCTTCGGACAGATATGGCTACACCTTC.